The T cell receptor (beta chain) described here comes from a study of blood T cell repertoires in COVID-19. Source study methods: Amplification with reference gene primers provided the estimates of nucleated cell counts. Repertoires were generated with immunoSEQ multiplex PCR, while TCRdb's copy carries only in-frame clones and drops some. For V, J and clone size, that table is used; D and trimming come from the DNA. The sample includes roughly 280,000 clones, around nine tenths of them seen just once. A Seattle source enrolled patients during active infection and followed them longitudinally. The V and J ends lost 5 bases and 6 bases respectively, with 14 bases between them. The CDR3 consists of 13 residues. Germline values: CDR1 SGHRS, CDR2 YFSETQ.

The V gene is TRBV5-1, the J gene TRBJ1-1; D is undetermined. This clonotype was sampled from a woman aged 55-69 years with COVID-19, enrolled during active disease. Input material: peripheral blood. The CDR3 DNA is TGCGCCAGCAGTCCAGCGCTGGAGGCTGAAGCTTTCTTT. Protein: CASSPALEAEAFF.